This TCR beta chain was recovered during a study of shared T cell receptors in the human thymus (dated by TCRdb to the early 2020s). Some background on the complete study: The study examined how self-reactive, shared T-cell receptor alpha chains are generated in the human thymus.

Worth noting for this clone: There is no known antigen for this receptor. No base qualities exist here, and no much larger clone lies one base off it.

Library preparation employed the immunoSEQ multiplex PCR assay. TCRdb stores this immuneACCESS table with in-frame sequences only. Part of the clones is absent; in the studies checked, under half of the shortfall reflects unresolved V genes, and no reason is known for the rest. Recorded for this sample are 550,000 to 800,000 clones; around 85% of them occurred a single time. About 0.011% of the sample is taken by the ten largest. Trimming takes 3 bases from V and 0 bases from J, and the germline ends sit 6 bases apart. The CDR3, cysteine through phenylalanine, is 13 amino acids long. Just CDR3 DNA is preserved here, 39 bases in frame from base 1. For CDR1 and CDR2, the germline V gene (reference sequence) lists MNHEY and SMNVEV. A further study also used this sample, focusing on human thymus T cells. The second source states: The donors were immunologically healthy infants in Finland who had open corrective cardiac surgery for congenital heart defects. The thymus tissue came from surgical resects taken out during corrective cardiac surgery. V and J gene segment usage appeared biased in both thymic and peripheral blood repertoires. According to the related research, thymic TCR repertoires were highly overlapping among unrelated individuals. The study characterized TCR alpha and beta repertoires from under 10 infant thymus samples and a few related peripheral blood samples. The infant donors were roughly 7 to 244 days old, and the cohort included six or seven males and a couple of females. Thymocytes were released mechanically from tissue and stored at -70 °C as pellets of 10-30 million cells. A QIAsymphony instrument was used to extract genomic DNA from the frozen cell pellets. TCRB and TCRAD loci were amplified from a standardized quantity of quality-controlled genomic DNA using the immunoSEQ multiplex PCR assay. The V(D)J region was spanned by amplicons of a length sufficient to cover the CDR3 and to identify V and J genes. Through the commercial immunoSEQ service, the amplicons were sequenced on an Illumina platform. Primer bias and sequencing errors were corrected using previously described methods, and TCRAD and TCRB definitions followed the IMGT database. Repertoires were analysed with immunoSEQ Analyzer 3.0 and VDJTools, covering basic statistics, V/J segment usage, diversity estimates, rarefaction and pairwise overlap. Diversity was estimated using the Chao1, ChaoE, Efron-Thisted, Shannon and inverse Simpson indices, and was also estimated on datasets down-sampled to the size of the smallest sample. Repertoire overlap was assessed by strict matching of CDR3 nucleotide sequence, V gene and J gene, and clustering was done by Jaccard-based multidimensional scaling. On average, thymus samples gave about 810,000 unique TCRB clonotypes, whereas blood samples gave around 84,000.

The sequence links TRBV27 to TRBJ2-7, with the identity of the D gene unclear. The material sequenced was thymocytes. This receptor was identified in a girl under three years old with a congenital heart defect. Donor details come from another sample of the same person, matched by shared clones. The bases are TGTGCCAGCAGTTTCCAGTCCTCCTACGAGCAGTACTTC. The encoded protein is CASSFQSSYEQYF.